Below are 9 T cell receptor beta chains sequenced from a single sample in a study of T-cell memory formation after mild COVID-19. From the 5' RACE reads, TCRdb called clonotypes with MiXCR, one entry per CDR3 protein. The sample carries hundreds of thousands of distinct CDR3 sequences, under 15% recorded once. Sequenced: PBMCs or a T cell subset sorted from them (not recorded which). The source of these receptors is a man younger than 30 who had mild COVID-19 (a few samples of this study predate the infection). Cell type and time point are not known.

The chain couples TRBV6-2 or TRBV6-3 to TRBJ2-5; D remains unclear. The V and J ends lost 2 bases and 1 base respectively, with 8 bases between them. The CDR3 runs 14 residues. The germline CDR1 and CDR2 sequences are MNHEY and SVGEGT. CDR3 region: CASSYGSAQETQYF. Here the CDR3 DNA reads TGTGCCAGCAGTTACGGAAGCGCCCAAGAGACCCAGTACTTC.

The chain joins TRBV10-3 to TRBJ2-3, with 8 bases fitting TRBD2. V was pared by 10 bases and J by 3 bases, with 12 bases of the junction left unmatched. The CDR3 is 15 residues long. Germline V CDR1 and CDR2: ENHRY, SYGVKD. The CDR3 reads CATTLGGGTTDTQYF. DNA of the CDR3: TGTGCCACCACCCTGGGCGGGGGGACTACAGATACGCAGTATTTT.

This clonotype was recorded a few times. V usage is TRBV20-1 and J usage is TRBJ2-1; D possibly corresponds to TRBD1 (6 bases). Germline assignment: CDR1 DFQATT and CDR2 SNEGSKA (reference sequence). The length of the CDR3 is 14 residues. Trimming cost V 5 bases and J 0 bases, with 11 bases left between them. As DNA, the CDR3 is TGCAGTGCTGGGGGCTTCCGCTCCTACAATGAGCAGTTCTTC. Amino acid sequence: CSAGGFRSYNEQFF.

This clonotype has a handful of counts. The genes are TRBV20-1 and TRBJ1-3; D ambiguous. Germline CDR1 is DFQATT and CDR2 is SNEGSKA (reference sequence). There are 17 residues in the CDR3. The V end lost 5 bases, the J end lost 0 bases, and 20 bases lay between the germline ends. CDR3 coding DNA: TGCAGTGCTCTTTCCCCTTTTGGTGCGAGCTCTGGAAACACCATATATTTT. Residues: CSALSPFGASSGNTIYF.

There are a few counts of this clonotype. The CDR3 region is CATAKQGEGTQYF. CDR3 bases: TGTGCCACGGCCAAACAGGGAGAGGGGACCCAGTACTTC. V and J are TRBV6-2 or TRBV6-3 and TRBJ2-5, with D possibly TRBD1 on 6 matching bases. The CDR3 length is 13 residues. Trimming shortened V by 10 bases and J by 7 bases, and 19 bases separated the two germline ends. Looked up from germline, CDR1 is MNHEY and CDR2 is SVGEGT.

In this sample, this clonotype turned up a few times. The chain combines TRBV6-5 with TRBJ1-1; D remains unclear. Looked up from germline, CDR1 is MNHEY and CDR2 is SVGAGI. Trimming stripped 0 bases from V and 6 bases from J, with 11 bases between. The CDR3 is made up of 14 amino acids. The CDR3 spells CASSYSARLAEAFF. For the CDR3, the DNA is TGTGCCAGCAGTTACTCAGCCCGGTTGGCTGAAGCTTTCTTT.

This clonotype was seen many times. The chain employs TRBV7-2 and TRBJ2-3; possibly TRBD1 or TRBD2 for D (5 bases each). Trimming left V 5 bases short and J 6 bases short, with 21 bases between. The CDR3 contains 16 residues. Looked up from germline, CDR1 is SGHTA and CDR2 is FQGNSA. CDR3 amino acids: CASSQGFITPGDTQYF. As DNA, the CDR3 is TGTGCCAGCAGCCAGGGTTTCATAACTCCGGGGGATACGCAGTATTTT. The whole variable domain, filled in from reference TRBV7-2 and TRBJ2-3, reads GAGVSQSPSNKVTEKGKDVELRCDPISGHTALYWYRQSLGQGLEFLIYFQGNSAPDKSGLPSDRFSAERTGGSVSTLTIQRTQQEDSAVYLCASSQGFITPGDTQYFGPGTRLTVL.

This clonotype was observed a handful of times. The rearrangement uses TRBV6-1 and TRBJ1-5; 7 bases agree with TRBD1. Trimming took 3 bases from V and 3 from J; bases not matched to a gene: 8. This CDR3 region has 16 residues. In germline, CDR1 is MNHNS, CDR2 SASEGT. The CDR3 DNA reads as TGTGCCAGCAGTGAGAGCGACAGGGCTTTCAATCAGCCCCAGCATTTT. Its translation: CASSESDRAFNQPQHF.

This clonotype was counted ten times or more. The rearrangement joins TRBV7-2 to TRBJ1-2; 7 nucleotides match TRBD1. CDR3 length: 13 amino acids. CDR1 is SGHTA and CDR2 is FQGNSA in the germline V gene. The V and J ends lost 5 bases and 4 bases, in that order; junction bases with no gene match: 4. The CDR3 coding sequence is TGTGCCAGCAGCAAAGACAGGGTCTATGGCTACACCTTC. Its protein is CASSKDRVYGYTF.